This T cell receptor beta chain was profiled in a study of glioma-infiltrating T cells after dendritic cell vaccination. Up to about 2 ug genomic DNA was used for TCRB CDR3 amplification. The primer mix had 60 V beta and 13 J beta primers. TCRdb keeps only in-frame clones here, not all; method: immunoSEQ multiplex PCR. The top ten hold roughly 5.6% of the sample, which has 93,000 or so clones, 79% seen once. Before vaccination, two weeks after the third vaccination, and at progression, PBMC were collected. V shed 3 bases and J 2 bases; nucleotides not matched to a gene: 13. Germline V lookup: CDR1 LNHDA, CDR2 SQIVND (reference sequence). This CDR3 region has 17 residues.

The source was blood, collected before dendritic cell vaccination. This sequence was found in a human donor with glioblastoma. V gene TRBV19 combines with J gene TRBJ2-7, with 7 bases that match TRBD1. The CDR3: CASSMVTGQARPYEQYF. As DNA, the CDR3 is TGTGCCAGTAGTATGGTTACCGGACAGGCGAGACCCTACGAGCAGTACTTC.